This entry lists 25 T cell receptor beta chains sequenced from one sample in a study of blood T cell repertoires in COVID-19. Clones were sequenced by immunoSEQ multiplex PCR, and TCRdb holds only the in-frame ones, with some missing. This sample has about 210,000 clones; 92% occur once, and the top ten carry around 1.2%. The material sequenced was peripheral blood. The receptors come from a man younger than 40 with acute or convalescent COVID-19.

The chain recombines TRBV3-1 (or the pseudogene TRBV3-2) with TRBJ2-5; 12 nucleotides align to TRBD2. CDR3 length equals 17 residues. The V gene's germline CDR1 is LGHDT and CDR2 YNNKEL (reference sequence). The V and J ends lost 1 base and 5 bases, in that order; junction bases with no gene match: 8. The CDR3 DNA reads TGTGCCAGCAGCCAAGGATCTCTAGCGGGGGGGCGTGAGACCCAGTACTTC. It encodes CASSQGSLAGGRETQYF.

This clone has only a few counts. The chain is built from TRBV11-2 and TRBJ2-1; unclear D gene. CDR1 and CDR2 (germline): SGHAT, FQNNGV. CDR3 length: 16 residues. With 2 bases removed from V and 0 bases from J, the gap between germline ends came to 11 bases. As DNA, the CDR3 is TGTGCCAGCAGCTTAAACCTACAGAGCTCCTACAATGAGCAGTTCTTC. As protein: CASSLNLQSSYNEQFF.

V gene TRBV18 combines with J gene TRBJ1-6, with TRBD1 identical over 8 bases. The CDR3 length is 14 residues. Germline V gene data show CDR1 as KGHSH and CDR2 as LQKENI. Trimming removed 3 bases from V and 10 bases from J; junction bases left unmatched: 5. In DNA, the CDR3 is TGTGCCAGCTCACCGACAGGGACAGGCTCACCCCTCCACTTT. Translation: CASSPTGTGSPLHF. The whole variable domain, filled in from reference TRBV18 and TRBJ1-6, reads NAGVMQNPRHLVRRRGQEARLRCSPMKGHSHVYWYRQLPEEGLKFMVYLQKENIIDESGMPKERFSAEFPKEGPSILRIQQVVRGDSAAYFCASSPTGTGSPLHFGNGTRLTVT.

J is TRBJ2-4 and V is TRBV28, with 13 bases that match TRBD2. CDR1 MDHEN and CDR2 SYDVKM come from the germline V gene. Losses at the gene ends were 4 bases for V and 0 bases for J; bases not matched to a gene: 9. This CDR3 region has 19 residues. This CDR3 is CASSSPGLAGLIAKNIQYF. As DNA, the CDR3 is TGTGCCAGCAGTTCCCCGGGACTAGCGGGGCTTATAGCCAAAAACATTCAGTACTTC.

The chain employs TRBV6-5 and TRBJ1-5; D is possibly TRBD1 (6 bases). V was cut by 8 bases and J by 4 bases, with 9 bases left in between. The length of the CDR3 is 12 residues. Germline V gene lookup returns CDR1 MNHEY and CDR2 SVGAGI. As DNA, the CDR3 is TGTGCCAGCCGGGACACTAATCAGCCCCAGCATTTT. Residues: CASRDTNQPQHF.

The chain carries TRBV6-2 or TRBV6-3 and TRBJ2-6; TRBD1 agrees at 7 bases. Germline V CDR1 and CDR2: MNHEY, SVGEGT. The CDR3 has 15 residues. The trim removed 5 bases at V and 1 base at J, leaving 2 bases unmatched. CDR3 loop: CASSPTGSGANVLTF. For the CDR3, the DNA is TGTGCCAGCAGTCCGACAGGGTCTGGGGCCAACGTCCTGACTTTC.

The chain combines TRBV19 with TRBJ2-7, with a weak D call TRBD2 (5 bases). The CDR3 covers 14 residues. Germline CDR1 is LNHDA and CDR2 is SQIVND (reference sequence). V was trimmed by 3 bases and J by 3 bases, leaving 12 bases between them. The CDR3 reads CASSISVAVYEQYF. CDR3 in DNA: TGTGCCAGTAGTATTAGCGTGGCGGTCTACGAGCAGTACTTC.

The chain carries TRBV7-9 and TRBJ2-7; TRBD1 matches 7 bases. CDR3 size: 14 residues. The V and J ends lost 3 bases and 2 bases, in that order; junction bases with no gene match: 4. The V gene's germline CDR1 is SEHNR and CDR2 FQNEAQ (reference sequence). The CDR3 protein is CASSLGTGAYEQYF. The CDR3, as DNA: TGTGCCAGCAGCTTGGGTACAGGGGCCTACGAGCAGTACTTC.

The chain carries TRBV30 and TRBJ2-1; a weak D match, TRBD1 (5 bases). Per germline, CDR1 GTSNPN and CDR2 SVGIG (reference sequence). The CDR3 length is 10 residues. V lost 7 bases and J 9 bases, leaving 10 bases between the germline ends. CDR3 bases: TGTGCCTCACAGGACCCTGAGCAGTTCTTC. Protein sequence: CASQDPEQFF. Full variable domain (rest looked up from reference TRBV30 and TRBJ2-1): SQTIHQWPATLVQPVGSPLSLECTVEGTSNPNLYWYRQAAGRGLQLLFYSVGIGQISSEVPQNLSASRPQDRQFILSSKKLLLSDSGFYLCASQDPEQFFGPGTRLTVL.

The chain is built from TRBV5-1 and TRBJ1-1; no definite D call. The germline V and J ends were trimmed by 4 bases and 0 bases, with 7 bases remaining between them. The CDR3 is 13 amino acids. Germline V gene lookup returns CDR1 SGHRS and CDR2 YFSETQ. In nucleotides, the CDR3 is TGCGCCAGCAGCCTGCAGATGAACACTGAAGCTTTCTTT. This gives the protein CASSLQMNTEAFF.

This chain uses TRBV3-1 (or the pseudogene TRBV3-2) with TRBJ2-1, with 9 bases that match TRBD2. V shed 3 bases, J shed 5 bases, and the junction held 2 bases outside the gene matches. The CDR3 totals 14 residues. Germline values: CDR1 LGHDT, CDR2 YNNKEL (reference sequence). The CDR3 is CASSQAGGNNEQFF. The CDR3 DNA sequence: TGTGCCAGCAGCCAGGCGGGGGGGAACAATGAGCAGTTCTTC.

The V call is TRBV30, the J call TRBJ1-3; D uncertain. The germline V and J ends were trimmed by 2 bases and 2 bases, with 7 bases remaining between them. Per germline, CDR1 GTSNPN and CDR2 SVGIG (reference sequence). The CDR3 is made up of 13 amino acids. The DNA of the CDR3 is TGTGCCTGGAGTCGGGAGGCTGGAAACACCATATATTTT. Protein sequence: CAWSREAGNTIYF. The entire variable domain, with the rest obtained from reference TRBV30 and TRBJ1-3, is as follows: SQTIHQWPATLVQPVGSPLSLECTVEGTSNPNLYWYRQAAGRGLQLLFYSVGIGQISSEVPQNLSASRPQDRQFILSSKKLLLSDSGFYLCAWSREAGNTIYFGEGSWLTVV.

The chain carries TRBV7-9 and TRBJ2-1; 8 bases agree with TRBD1. This CDR3 has 15 residues. CDR1 and CDR2 from the germline V gene are SEHNR and FQNEAQ (reference sequence). J lost 3 bases, V lost 5 bases, and 6 bases had no gene match. The CDR3 spells CASSPPGQDYNEQFF. In DNA form, the CDR3 reads TGTGCCAGCAGCCCACCGGGACAGGACTACAATGAGCAGTTCTTC.

This clone occurred once. The chain uses TRBV11-2 and TRBJ2-1; 12 bases match TRBD2. Trimming at V came to 5 bases and at J to 6 bases, leaving 5 bases not matched to a gene. Germline V gene sequence: CDR1 SGHAT, CDR2 FQNNGV. CDR3 length: 15 amino acids. The CDR3 DNA follows: TGTGCCAGCAGCCCTTGGACTAGCGGGGCCAATGAGCAGTTCTTC. Amino acid sequence: CASSPWTSGANEQFF. The full variable domain, in which reference TRBV11-2 and TRBJ2-1 provide the parts outside the CDR3, is EAGVAQSPRYKIIEKRQSVAFWCNPISGHATLYWYQQILGQGPKLLIQFQNNGVVDDSQLPKDRFSAERLKGVDSTLKIQPAKLEDSAVYLCASSPWTSGANEQFFGPGTRLTVL.

J is TRBJ1-3 and V is TRBV5-1; D is perhaps TRBD1 (5 bases). The CDR3 sequence is 15 residues long. V lost 0 bases, J lost 2 bases, and 9 bases lay in between. Germline CDR1 SGHRS, CDR2 YFSETQ. DNA for the CDR3: TGCGCCAGCAGCTTGGTAACGGGGGCTGGAAACACCATATATTTT. Its translation is CASSLVTGAGNTIYF.

J is TRBJ2-2 and V is TRBV7-8, with TRBD1 matching 8 bases. The CDR3 covers 16 residues. V gave up 3 bases and J gave up 1 base; unmatched junction bases: 4. Germline V gene sequence: CDR1 SGHVS, CDR2 FQNEAQ. CDR3 sequence reads: CASSFSGTGNTGELFF. CDR3 sequence (DNA): TGTGCCAGCAGCTTCTCCGGGACAGGGAACACCGGGGAGCTGTTTTTT.

This clone is a singleton in its sample. Other DNA sequences from this sample encode an identical CDR3 as well. This chain links TRBV9 with TRBJ1-1, with D tentatively TRBD1 (6 bases). Germline lookup yields CDR1 SGDLS and CDR2 YYNGEE. The CDR3 is made up of 15 amino acids. With 2 bases removed from V and 5 bases from J, the gap between germline ends came to 16 bases. CDR3 DNA sequence: TGTGCCAGCAGCGTGGGCGGGGGGGCATGGACTGAAGCTTTCTTT. This encodes CASSVGGGAWTEAFF.

V usage is TRBV28 and J usage is TRBJ2-3, with 9 bases fitting TRBD2. CDR3 length equals 17 residues. Germline lookup yields CDR1 MDHEN and CDR2 SYDVKM. Trimming cost V 11 bases and J 2 bases; bases outside gene matches: 17. The CDR3, as DNA: TGTGCCTTTACGACTGGGACTAGCCCTGTAATCACAGATACGCAGTATTTT. Its protein product is CAFTTGTSPVITDTQYF.

The chain carries TRBV6-1 and TRBJ1-2; D is unresolved. The V gene lost 1 base and the J gene lost 4 bases, with 13 bases spanning the gap. There are 15 residues in the CDR3. Germline loops: CDR1 MNHNS, CDR2 SASEGT. The CDR3, as DNA: TGTGCCAGCAGTGAAGGAGACACCCGCATCTATGGCTACACCTTC. Protein product: CASSEGDTRIYGYTF.

The chain employs TRBV7-3 and TRBJ1-1, with D uncertain. The V end was cut by 6 bases, the J end by 5 bases, with 13 bases between. The CDR3 is 13 residues long. Germline assignment: CDR1 SGHTA and CDR2 FQGTGA. The CDR3 DNA sequence: TGTGCCAGCAGGGTCGGTAGTGCGACTGAAGCTTTCTTT. Its translation: CASRVGSATEAFF.

This sequence joins TRBV27 and TRBJ1-2; D is perhaps TRBD1 (6 bases). V lost 6 bases, J lost 8 bases, and 19 bases lay in between. CDR3 length: 14 amino acids. Germline values: CDR1 MNHEY, CDR2 SMNVEV (reference sequence). The CDR3 nucleotides are TGTGCCAGCAGAGCTGGGGGGGCGTCGGGAGGCTACACCTTC. Translated: CASRAGGASGGYTF.

Written as DNA, the CDR3 is TGTGCCAGCAGCTTTGGGACTAGCTCCTACGAGCAGTACTTC. It specifies CASSFGTSSYEQYF. The chain combines TRBV11-2 with TRBJ2-7; 8 bases align to TRBD2. The CDR3 runs to 14 residues. Germline CDR1 is SGHAT and CDR2 is FQNNGV. After removal of 3 bases from V and 0 bases from J, the junction contained 1 base not matched to a gene.

The chain is built from TRBV24-1 and TRBJ2-5, with 7 bases identical to TRBD1. The germline V gene has CDR1 KGHDR and CDR2 SFDVKD. This CDR3 has 17 residues. Germline trimming cut 4 bases from V and 5 bases from J; bases unmatched to any gene: 15. The CDR3 loop reads CATSDRSSKGALETQYF. CDR3 bases: TGTGCCACCAGTGACCGATCATCTAAGGGGGCTCTCGAGACCCAGTACTTC.

The chain recombines TRBV9 with TRBJ1-3; the match to TRBD1 covers 9 bases. After removal of 2 bases from V and 5 bases from J, the junction contained 2 bases not matched to a gene. Germline CDR1 is SGDLS and CDR2 is YYNGEE. CDR3 length equals 14 residues. CDR3 in DNA: TGTGCCAGCAGCGTCGGGACAGGGAGAAACACCATATATTTT. Amino acids: CASSVGTGRNTIYF.

This chain uses TRBV28 with TRBJ1-1; TRBD1 matches at 11 bases. With V trimmed by 6 bases and J by 4 bases, 4 bases remained unmatched. In germline, CDR1 is MDHEN, CDR2 SYDVKM. CDR3 length equals 14 residues. The CDR3 region has the DNA TGTGCCAGCAGAAGCGGGACAGGGGGCACTGAAGCTTTCTTT. Translation: CASRSGTGGTEAFF.